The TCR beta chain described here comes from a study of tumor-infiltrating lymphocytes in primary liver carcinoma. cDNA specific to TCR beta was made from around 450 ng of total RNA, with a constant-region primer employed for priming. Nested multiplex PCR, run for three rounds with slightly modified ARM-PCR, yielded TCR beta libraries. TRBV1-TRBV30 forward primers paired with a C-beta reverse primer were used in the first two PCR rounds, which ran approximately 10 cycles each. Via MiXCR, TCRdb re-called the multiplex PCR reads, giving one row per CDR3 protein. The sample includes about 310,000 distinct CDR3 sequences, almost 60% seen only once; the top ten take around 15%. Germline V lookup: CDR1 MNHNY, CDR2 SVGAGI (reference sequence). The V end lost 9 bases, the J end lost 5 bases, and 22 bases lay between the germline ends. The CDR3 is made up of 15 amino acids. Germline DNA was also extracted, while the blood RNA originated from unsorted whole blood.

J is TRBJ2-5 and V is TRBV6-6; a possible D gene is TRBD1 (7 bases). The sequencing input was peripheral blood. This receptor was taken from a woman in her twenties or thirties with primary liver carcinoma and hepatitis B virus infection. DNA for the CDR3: TGTGCCAGTAGCCGGGACCAGGGGGGCGTTGAGACCCAGTACTTC. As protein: CASSRDQGGVETQYF.